Listed here are 26 T cell receptor beta chains from one sample, sequenced in a study of cytomegalovirus exposure and HLA in healthy donors. It was with 60 Vbeta and 13 Jbeta primers that the PCR ran. Clones were read by immunoSEQ multiplex PCR, and TCRdb kept only the in-frame ones, dropping some. The data hold about 150,000 clones, with 84% observed a single time. The specimen was PBMCs. The receptor set was obtained from a boy aged 2 to 10 in good health and CMV-seronegative.

A single count supports this clone. The gene calls are TRBV29-1 and TRBJ2-1; TRBD1 matches at 7 bases. The V segment lost 3 bases and the J segment 6 bases; nucleotides outside the gene matches: 11. The CDR3 runs to 15 residues. Per the germline V gene, CDR1 is SQVTM and CDR2 is ANQGSEA. CDR3: CSVEKPDRDRNEQFF. CDR3 DNA: TGCAGCGTTGAGAAACCAGACAGGGATCGCAATGAGCAGTTCTTC.

This chain connects TRBV4-3 to TRBJ1-2; TRBD1 might be the D (5 bases). The V gene's germline CDR1 is LGHNA and CDR2 YSLEER. The CDR3 runs to 16 residues. The V end lost 0 bases, the J end lost 4 bases, and 15 bases lay between the germline ends. CDR3 region: CASSQEGQGLSYGYTF. In nucleotides, the CDR3 is TGCGCCAGCAGCCAAGAGGGGCAGGGACTGAGCTATGGCTACACCTTC.

The CDR3 protein is CASSTREGNTIYF. The CDR3 DNA reads as TGTGCCAGCAGCACCAGGGAAGGAAACACCATATATTTT. V and J are TRBV7-9 and TRBJ1-3, with D possibly being TRBD1 (5 bases). This CDR3 is built from 13 residues. The germline V and J ends were trimmed by 5 bases and 4 bases, with 9 bases remaining between them. Germline-derived CDR1 and CDR2 are SEHNR and FQNEAQ (reference sequence).

V gene TRBV11-3 combines with J gene TRBJ2-7, with a tentative D call TRBD1 (6 bases). CDR3 length: 14 amino acids. Germline loops: CDR1 SGHNT, CDR2 YENEEA. Trimming cost V 1 base and J 0 bases, with 7 bases left between them. Written as DNA, the CDR3 is TGTGCCAGCAGCTTAGCAGGGGTCTCCTACGAGCAGTACTTC. Amino acid sequence: CASSLAGVSYEQYF.

V is TRBV27 and J is TRBJ2-7, with 8 bases fitting TRBD2. CDR1 MNHEY and CDR2 SMNVEV come from the germline V gene (reference sequence). V trimming: 2 bases; J trimming: 6 bases; junction bases outside the gene matches: 6. The CDR3 sequence is 14 residues long. The CDR3 coding sequence is TGTGCCAGCAGTTTACTTGGACTAGCATCCGAGCAGTACTTC. It encodes CASSLLGLASEQYF.

The chain carries TRBV7-2 and TRBJ1-5; the D is unclear. The CDR3 has 15 amino acids. Germline loops: CDR1 SGHTA, CDR2 FQGNSA. The ends were cut back, 1 base at V and 6 bases at J, with 13 bases in the middle. In DNA form, the CDR3 reads TGTGCCAGCAGCTTAGTCAGTCAAGCGAGTCAGCCCCAGCATTTT. It encodes CASSLVSQASQPQHF.

The chain has TRBV28 and TRBJ2-2; the D gene is possibly TRBD1 (5 bases). The germline CDR1 and CDR2 sequences are MDHEN and SYDVKM. This CDR3 has 13 amino acids. Trimming removed 8 bases at V and 0 bases at J, with 7 bases between. The CDR3 loop is CASSGPNTGELFF. The DNA of the CDR3 is TGTGCCAGCTCAGGGCCGAACACCGGGGAGCTGTTTTTT.

The genes are TRBV27 and TRBJ1-5, with D perhaps matching TRBD1 (6 bases). Per the germline V gene, CDR1 is MNHEY and CDR2 is SMNVEV (reference sequence). V shed 2 bases and J shed 6 bases, with 14 bases lying between them. This CDR3 contains 15 residues. This CDR3 reads CASSLGGGQVQPQHF. The CDR3 DNA reads TGTGCCAGCAGTTTAGGGGGGGGGCAGGTTCAGCCCCAGCATTTT.

The chain uses TRBV6-4 and TRBJ2-7; 8 bases map to TRBD2. The CDR3 is 15 residues long. Germline values: CDR1 MRHNA, CDR2 SNTAGT. With 4 bases clipped from V and 2 bases from J, the junction kept 7 bases outside the gene matches. CDR3 amino acids: CASSVGTGGAYEQYF. Here the CDR3 DNA reads TGTGCCAGCAGTGTCGGAACGGGAGGGGCCTACGAGCAGTACTTC.

The chain joins TRBV5-8 to TRBJ2-1; D uncertain. V dropped 0 bases and J dropped 8 bases, with 6 bases sitting between them. The CDR3 is made up of 12 amino acids. CDR1 and CDR2 from the germline V gene are SGHTS and YDEGEE. In DNA form, the CDR3 reads TGTGCCAGCAGCTTGGATGTCTATGAGCAGTTCTTC. Protein product: CASSLDVYEQFF.

This clone was recorded a few times. The chain uses TRBV18 and TRBJ2-7; no definite D call. Trimming removed 3 bases at V and 0 bases at J, with 6 bases between. CDR1 is KGHSH, CDR2 LQKENI, per germline. This CDR3 has 13 residues. CDR3 nucleotide sequence: TGTGCCAGCTCACCGGTCAGCTCCTACGAGCAGTACTTC. The encoded protein is CASSPVSSYEQYF. Complete variable domain (other parts from reference TRBV18 and TRBJ2-7): NAGVMQNPRHLVRRRGQEARLRCSPMKGHSHVYWYRQLPEEGLKFMVYLQKENIIDESGMPKERFSAEFPKEGPSILRIQQVVRGDSAAYFCASSPVSSYEQYFGPGTRLTVT.

The J gene is TRBJ2-5, the V gene TRBV5-1; 8 positions match TRBD2. Near its end, the DNA agrees better with TRBJ2-7, so the J call may be wrong. CDR1 and CDR2 from the germline V gene are SGHRS and YFSETQ. The CDR3 contains 14 residues. This CDR3 reads CASSFRGGAYEQYF. CDR3 nucleotide sequence: TGCGCCAGCAGCTTTCGGGGGGGAGCCTACGAGCAGTACTTC.

This chain connects TRBV7-2 to TRBJ2-3, with D unresolved. Trimming cost V 3 bases and J 9 bases, with 10 bases left between them. Germline CDR1 is SGHTA and CDR2 is FQGNSA. The CDR3 is 12 residues long. CDR3 bases: TGTGCCAGCAGCTTTCCAGACTCCACGCAGTATTTT. Translated: CASSFPDSTQYF.

This chain uses TRBV5-1 with TRBJ1-1; 10 bases are a match to TRBD1. The J segment lost 5 bases and the V segment lost 4 bases, leaving 5 bases of the junction unmatched. Germline loops: CDR1 SGHRS, CDR2 YFSETQ. The CDR3 has 14 residues. The CDR3 spells CASSPRTGGTEAFF. The DNA of the CDR3 is TGCGCCAGCAGCCCCCGGACAGGGGGGACTGAAGCTTTCTTT.

Only one count was recorded for this clone. The chain combines TRBV7-2 with TRBJ1-6, with TRBD1 matching over 9 bases. The V gene's germline CDR1 is SGHTA and CDR2 FQGNSA. The CDR3 is made up of 19 amino acids. Unmatched junction bases numbered 11, after V lost 5 bases and J lost 0 bases. The CDR3 bases are TGTGCCAGCAGCCTGCAGACAGGGGGAAGGAGCTCCTATAATTCACCCCTCCACTTT. Translation: CASSLQTGGRSSYNSPLHF.

CDR3 in amino acids: CASMTSGWGYF. The CDR3 DNA reads as TGTGCCAGCATGACTAGCGGGTGGGGGTACTTC. The chain links TRBV6-1 to TRBJ2-7; TRBD2 agrees at 10 bases. CDR1 and CDR2 (germline): MNHNS, SASEGT. CDR3 size: 11 residues. The trim removed 7 bases at V and 12 bases at J, leaving 6 bases unmatched.

This clone appeared a single time. V gene TRBV18 combines with J gene TRBJ1-1; D not certain. CDR1 is KGHSH, CDR2 LQKENI, per germline. V was trimmed by 3 bases and J by 11 bases, leaving 19 bases between them. The CDR3 runs 14 residues. The DNA of the CDR3 is TGTGCCAGCTCACCCTGGGGAGTGTGCGAGCGGGCTTTCTTT. Residues: CASSPWGVCERAFF.

The chain employs TRBV15 and TRBJ2-7; TRBD1 matches at 7 bases. Germline-derived CDR1 and CDR2 are LNHNV and YYDKDF (reference sequence). This CDR3 contains 15 residues. With V trimmed by 0 bases and J by 0 bases, 2 bases remained unmatched. As DNA, the CDR3 is TGTGCCACCAGCAGAGAGGGACAGAGCTCCTACGAGCAGTACTTC. It is translated as CATSREGQSSYEQYF.

V gene TRBV5-1 combines with J gene TRBJ2-2; 12 bases agree with TRBD1. Germline V gives CDR1 SGHRS, CDR2 YFSETQ. With 3 bases clipped from V and 6 bases from J, the junction kept 9 bases outside the gene matches. The CDR3 covers 17 residues. Here the CDR3 DNA reads TGCGCCAGCAGCTGGAAACCGGGACAGGGGGCCGCCGGGGAGCTGTTTTTT. Translated: CASSWKPGQGAAGELFF.

The V and J genes are TRBV6-1 and TRBJ2-7; TRBD1 agrees at 11 bases. V lost 7 bases, J lost 4 bases, and 9 bases stayed unmatched. The CDR3 totals 15 residues. Germline assignment: CDR1 MNHNS and CDR2 SASEGT. Here the CDR3 reads CASTNPGQGEYEQYF. The CDR3 DNA is TGTGCCAGCACCAACCCGGGACAGGGGGAATACGAGCAGTACTTC.

The chain recombines TRBV11-3 with TRBJ2-2, with 8 bases identical to TRBD2. This CDR3 region has 16 residues. J gave up 5 bases and V 1 base, and 6 bases lay outside the gene matches. Germline V lookup: CDR1 SGHNT, CDR2 YENEEA. CDR3 DNA sequence: TGTGCCAGCAGCTTAGGCACGGCGGGGGGAACCGGGGAGCTGTTTTTT. It is translated as CASSLGTAGGTGELFF. Drawing the rest from reference TRBV11-3 and TRBJ2-2, the complete variable domain is EAGVVQSPRYKIIEKKQPVAFWCNPISGHNTLYWYLQNLGQGPELLIRYENEEAVDDSQLPKDRFSAERLKGVDSTLKIQPAELGDSAVYLCASSLGTAGGTGELFFGEGSRLTVL.

The chain is built from TRBV7-2 and TRBJ2-1, with TRBD2 identical over 14 bases. The CDR3 contains 19 residues. Germline V gene lookup returns CDR1 SGHTA and CDR2 FQGNSA. V dropped 4 bases and J dropped 1; count of bases not matched to a gene: 9. CDR3 in amino acids: CASSSTGLAGGRSYNEQFF. The DNA for the CDR3 is TGTGCCAGCAGCTCGACAGGACTAGCGGGGGGAAGATCCTACAATGAGCAGTTCTTC.

The chain combines TRBV11-3 with TRBJ2-1; a weak D match, TRBD2 (5 bases). The CDR3 loop spans 15 amino acids. Germline V gene data show CDR1 as SGHNT and CDR2 as YENEEA. V gave up 5 bases and J gave up 10 bases, with 21 bases separating them. The CDR3 nucleotides read TGTGCCAGCAGCCTACCCTTTGGGGAGAGGGAGGAGCAGTTCTTC. Its translation is CASSLPFGEREEQFF. Drawing the rest from reference TRBV11-3 and TRBJ2-1, the complete variable domain is EAGVVQSPRYKIIEKKQPVAFWCNPISGHNTLYWYLQNLGQGPELLIRYENEEAVDDSQLPKDRFSAERLKGVDSTLKIQPAELGDSAVYLCASSLPFGEREEQFFGPGTRLTVL.

The chain couples TRBV9 to TRBJ1-1; no clear D. Germline V lookup: CDR1 SGDLS, CDR2 YYNGEE. The V gene lost 5 bases and the J gene lost 3 bases, with 14 bases spanning the gap. The CDR3 covers 14 residues. The DNA of the CDR3 is TGTGCCAGCAGACCAACGGTATTGGACACTGAAGCTTTCTTT. It is translated as CASRPTVLDTEAFF.

The chain employs TRBV2 and TRBJ1-6, with D maybe TRBD1 (5 bases). The CDR3 length is 15 residues. Trimming shortened V by 5 bases and J by 8 bases, and 16 bases separated the two germline ends. Germline V gene lookup returns CDR1 SNHLY and CDR2 FYNNEI. For the CDR3, the DNA is TGTGCCAGCAGTCCTGACAGAGCGGGCGATTCACCCCTCCACTTT. Its protein product is CASSPDRAGDSPLHF. Variable domain in full (rest from reference TRBV2 and TRBJ1-6): EPEVTQTPSHQVTQMGQEVILRCVPISNHLYFYWYRQILGQKVEFLVSFYNNEISEKSEIFDDQFSVERPDGSNFTLKIRSTKLEDSAMYFCASSPDRAGDSPLHFGNGTRLTVT.

The chain couples TRBV29-1 to TRBJ2-3; D gene unclear. Germline CDR1 is SQVTM and CDR2 is ANQGSEA. Deletions cut 1 base from V and 6 bases from J, with 11 bases between. The CDR3 covers 13 residues. The CDR3 protein is CSVEALFVDTQYF. The CDR3 DNA sequence: TGCAGCGTTGAAGCCCTCTTTGTGGATACGCAGTATTTT.